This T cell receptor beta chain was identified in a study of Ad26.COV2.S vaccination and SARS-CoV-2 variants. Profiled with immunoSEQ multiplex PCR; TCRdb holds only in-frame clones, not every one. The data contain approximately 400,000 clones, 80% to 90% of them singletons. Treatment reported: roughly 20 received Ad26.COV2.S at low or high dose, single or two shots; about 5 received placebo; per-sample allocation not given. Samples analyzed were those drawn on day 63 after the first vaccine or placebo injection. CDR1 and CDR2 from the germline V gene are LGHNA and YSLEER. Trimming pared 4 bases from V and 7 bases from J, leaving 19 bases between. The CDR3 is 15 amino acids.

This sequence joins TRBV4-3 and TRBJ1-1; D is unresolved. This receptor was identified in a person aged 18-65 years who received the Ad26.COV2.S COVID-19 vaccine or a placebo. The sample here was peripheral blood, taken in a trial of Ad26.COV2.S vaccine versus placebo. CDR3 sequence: CASSRPTSGADEAFF. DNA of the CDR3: TGCGCCAGCAGCCGCCCGACTAGCGGCGCTGATGAAGCTTTCTTT.